The present T cell receptor (beta chain) was sequenced within a study of vaccination and CD4 T cells after COVID-19 (dated by TCRdb to between 2021 and 2023). About the investigation overall: Convalescent patients had a positive SARS-CoV-2 result on nasal swab PCR, and of these patients, several had mild disease and one had severe disease. In the convalescent cohort there were six males and four females, among whom were two Hispanic individuals, seven Caucasians, two Asians and one multiracial person. Each participant got two doses of either the Pfizer-BioNTech BNT162b2 vaccine (n=8) or the Moderna mRNA-1273 vaccine (n=2). Post-COVID blood samples were collected from convalescent patients a median of around 96 days after diagnosis, with a range of roughly 35 to 180 days. Post-vaccine blood samples were collected a median of about 72 days after the second vaccine dose, ranging from roughly 12 to 241 days. The cultures were stimulated with overlapping spike peptide pools from SARS-CoV-2 and from the common cold coronaviruses HCoV-NL63, HCoV-OC43 and HCoV-229E. In control cultures, a CEFX viral epitope pool was used as positive control, an HIV-1 Nef peptide pool was used as negative control, or no peptide was added. In approximately ten COVID-19 convalescent patients and a handful of infection-naive healthy vaccine recipients, the spike-specific CD4+ TCR repertoire before mRNA vaccination was compared with the repertoire after mRNA vaccination. Study-wide findings and limitations: Nearly all vaccine-specific clones in convalescent patients (304 of 307) were mono-reactive for SARS-CoV-2 spike rather than cross-reactive with common cold coronaviruses. The study included relatively few convalescent patients and did not analyze early timepoints after natural infection. An increase in the median number of SARS-CoV-2-reactive clonotypes from 20 to 25 after infection to a few dozen after vaccination was observed, but the change was not found to be significant. In convalescent patients, a median around 86% of post-vaccine SARS-CoV-2-reactive clones were detected only after vaccination, and vaccine-specific priming was suggested by this finding.

Library construction relied on PCR. DNA from cultured CD4+ T cells was subjected to TCR sequencing with the Oncomine TCR Beta short-read assay at the Johns Hopkins FTIC core. The QIAamp micro DNA kit was used to extract genomic DNA from the cultured CD4+ T cells. Oncomine TCR Beta libraries made from cultured CD4+ T cells were pooled using unique dual indexes and sequenced on an Illumina iSeq 100. From the authors' description of their analysis: Non-productive sequences were filtered out, and CDR3s that did not start with C, did not end with F or W, or were shorter than 7 amino acids were discarded. Antigen-specific clonotypes were identified using the MANAFEST web application through comparison of peptide-stimulated wells with reference and other culture wells. To be called positive, a clone needed an FDR below 0.05, an odds ratio above 5, and a productive frequency above 0.1% in at least two of three replicate wells. A clonotype was classed as cross-reactive if the clonotype showed significant expansion both in SARS-CoV-2 spike wells and in at least one common cold coronavirus spike condition. CDR3 homology was assessed with Levenshtein distances (stringdist) and unrooted phylogenetic trees (ape) in R version 3.6.1. TCRdb reran the public reads through fastp at Q25 and MiXCR, keeping productive beta chains. Rows merge per CDR3 protein into single entries with the most common DNA and genes. What appears here as the V and J calls and clone size reflects TCRdb's work, not the paper's. This sample holds over 10,000 distinct CDR3 sequences; roughly 50% were observed only once. 17% of the sample comes from the top ten.

The sample's treatment or condition label, decoded: approximately nine-day PBMC culture with coronavirus spike peptide pools or control peptides (ViraFEST assay). The study used the ViraFEST assay, which expanded antigen-specific T cells with peptide pools and then identified expanded clonotypes by TCR sequencing. Positive SARS-CoV-2 PCR tests in the convalescent patients dated from March to December 2020, before Alpha, Beta and Delta variants emerged in the United States. PBMCs were cultured at two million per well in IMDM supplemented with 5% human AB serum and around 10 IU/ml IL-2, with about 10 ug/ml peptide pools added. On days 3 and 7, half of the culture medium was replaced with fresh IL-2-containing medium. Once the cells had been in culture for about 10 days, the EasySep CD4+ T cell isolation kit was used to isolate CD4+ T cells by negative selection. PBMCs were separated from whole blood using Ficoll-Paque Plus gradient centrifugation and then either used fresh or cryopreserved at -140C. Each culture condition was generally run in triplicate wells.

The CDR3 holds 13 amino acids from the cysteine to the phenylalanine. The sequence is cut down to CDR3 DNA, 39 bases in frame from base 1. The germline V gene supplies CDR1 MNHNS and CDR2 SASEGT. Trimming takes 6 bases from V and 4 bases from J, and the germline ends sit 12 bases apart. For this clonotype: The specificity of this receptor is unknown. Base qualities are missing; no much larger clone stands one base away.

The sequence derives from a human donor with COVID-19. Sequencing used cultured CD4+ T cells from blood, obtained after SARS-CoV-2 vaccination. The V and J segments used are TRBV6-1 and TRBJ1-2; no confident D gene assignment can be made. CDR3 protein: CASSPPTGYGYTF. The nucleotides are TGTGCCAGCAGCCCTCCGACCGGCTATGGCTACACCTTC.